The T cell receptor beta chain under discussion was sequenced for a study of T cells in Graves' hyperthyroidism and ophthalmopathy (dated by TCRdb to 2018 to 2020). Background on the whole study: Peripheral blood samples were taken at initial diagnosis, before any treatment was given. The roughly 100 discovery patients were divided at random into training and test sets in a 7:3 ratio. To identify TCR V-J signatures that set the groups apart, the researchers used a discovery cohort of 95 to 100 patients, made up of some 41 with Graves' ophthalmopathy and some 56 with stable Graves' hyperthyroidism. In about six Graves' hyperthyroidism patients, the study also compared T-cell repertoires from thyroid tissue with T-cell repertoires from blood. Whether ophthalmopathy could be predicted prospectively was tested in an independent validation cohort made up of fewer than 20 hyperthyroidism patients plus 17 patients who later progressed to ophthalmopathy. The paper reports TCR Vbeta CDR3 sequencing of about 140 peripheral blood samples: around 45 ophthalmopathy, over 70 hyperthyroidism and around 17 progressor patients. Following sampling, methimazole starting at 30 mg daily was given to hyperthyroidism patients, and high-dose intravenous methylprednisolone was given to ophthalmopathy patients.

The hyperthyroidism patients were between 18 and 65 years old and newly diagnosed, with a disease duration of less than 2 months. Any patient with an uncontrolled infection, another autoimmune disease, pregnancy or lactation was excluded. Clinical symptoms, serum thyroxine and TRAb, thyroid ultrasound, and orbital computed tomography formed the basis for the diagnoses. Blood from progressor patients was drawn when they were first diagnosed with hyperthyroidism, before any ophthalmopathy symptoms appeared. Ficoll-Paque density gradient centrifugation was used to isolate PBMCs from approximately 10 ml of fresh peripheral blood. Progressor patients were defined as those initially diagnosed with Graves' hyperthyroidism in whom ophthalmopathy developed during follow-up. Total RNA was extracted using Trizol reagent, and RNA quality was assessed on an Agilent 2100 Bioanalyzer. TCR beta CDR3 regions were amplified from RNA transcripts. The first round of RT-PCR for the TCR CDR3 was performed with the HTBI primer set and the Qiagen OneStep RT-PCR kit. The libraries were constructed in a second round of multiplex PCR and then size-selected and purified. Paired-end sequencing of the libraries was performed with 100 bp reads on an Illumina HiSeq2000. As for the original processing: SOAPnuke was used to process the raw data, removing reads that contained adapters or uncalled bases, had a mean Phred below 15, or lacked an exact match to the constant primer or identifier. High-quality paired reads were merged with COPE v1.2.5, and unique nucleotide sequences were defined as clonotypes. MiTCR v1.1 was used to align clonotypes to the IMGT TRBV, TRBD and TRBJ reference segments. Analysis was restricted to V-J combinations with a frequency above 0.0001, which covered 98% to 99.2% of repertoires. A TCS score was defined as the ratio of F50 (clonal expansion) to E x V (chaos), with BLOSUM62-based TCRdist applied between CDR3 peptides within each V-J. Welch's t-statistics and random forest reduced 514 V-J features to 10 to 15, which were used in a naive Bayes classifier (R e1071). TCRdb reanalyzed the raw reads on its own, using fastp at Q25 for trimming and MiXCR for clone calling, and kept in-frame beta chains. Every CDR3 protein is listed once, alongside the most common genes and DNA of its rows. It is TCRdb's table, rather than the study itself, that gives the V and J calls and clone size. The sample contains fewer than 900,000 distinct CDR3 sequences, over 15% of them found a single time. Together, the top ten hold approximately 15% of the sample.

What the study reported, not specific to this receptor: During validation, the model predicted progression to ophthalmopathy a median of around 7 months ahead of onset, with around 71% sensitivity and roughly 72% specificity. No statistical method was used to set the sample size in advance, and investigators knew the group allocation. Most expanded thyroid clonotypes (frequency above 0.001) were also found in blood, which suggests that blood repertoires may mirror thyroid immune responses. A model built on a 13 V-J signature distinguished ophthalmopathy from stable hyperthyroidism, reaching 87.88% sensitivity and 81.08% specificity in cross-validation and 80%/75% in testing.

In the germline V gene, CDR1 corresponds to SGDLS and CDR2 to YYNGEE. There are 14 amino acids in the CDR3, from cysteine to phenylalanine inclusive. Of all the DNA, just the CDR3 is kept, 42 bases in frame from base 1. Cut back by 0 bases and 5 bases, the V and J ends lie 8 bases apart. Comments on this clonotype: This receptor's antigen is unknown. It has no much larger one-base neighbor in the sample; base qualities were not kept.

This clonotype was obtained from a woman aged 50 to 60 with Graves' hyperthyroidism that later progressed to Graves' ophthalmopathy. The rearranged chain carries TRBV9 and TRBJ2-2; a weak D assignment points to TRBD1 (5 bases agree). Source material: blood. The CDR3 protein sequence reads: CASSVDPGTGELFF. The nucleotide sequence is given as TGTGCCAGCAGCGTAGATCCAGGGACCGGGGAGCTGTTTTTT.